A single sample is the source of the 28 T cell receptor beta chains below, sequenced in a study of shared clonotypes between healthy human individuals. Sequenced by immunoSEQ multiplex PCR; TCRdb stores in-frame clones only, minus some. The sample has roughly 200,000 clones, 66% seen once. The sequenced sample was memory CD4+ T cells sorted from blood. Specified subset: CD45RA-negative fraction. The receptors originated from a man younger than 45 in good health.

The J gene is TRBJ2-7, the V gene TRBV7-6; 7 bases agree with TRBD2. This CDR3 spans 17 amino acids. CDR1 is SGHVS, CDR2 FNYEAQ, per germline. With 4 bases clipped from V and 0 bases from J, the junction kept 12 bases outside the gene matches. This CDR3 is CASSSQPSGIYSYEQYF. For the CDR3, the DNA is TGTGCCAGCAGCTCGCAACCTAGCGGCATATACTCCTACGAGCAGTACTTC.

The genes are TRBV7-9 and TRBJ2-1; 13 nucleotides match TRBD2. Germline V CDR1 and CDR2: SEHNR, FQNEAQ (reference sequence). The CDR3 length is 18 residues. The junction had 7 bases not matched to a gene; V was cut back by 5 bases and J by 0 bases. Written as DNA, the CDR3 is TGTGCCAGCAGCACCTCGGGACTAGCGGGAAGCTCCTACAATGAGCAGTTCTTC. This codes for CASSTSGLAGSSYNEQFF.

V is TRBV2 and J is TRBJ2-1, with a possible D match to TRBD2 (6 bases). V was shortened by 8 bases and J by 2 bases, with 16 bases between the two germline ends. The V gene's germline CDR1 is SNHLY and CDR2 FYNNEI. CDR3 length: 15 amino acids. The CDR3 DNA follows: TGTGCCAGCCCGGCACGGGAGAGCACCTACAATGAGCAGTTCTTC. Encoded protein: CASPARESTYNEQFF. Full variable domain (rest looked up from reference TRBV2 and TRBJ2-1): EPEVTQTPSHQVTQMGQEVILRCVPISNHLYFYWYRQILGQKVEFLVSFYNNEISEKSEIFDDQFSVERPDGSNFTLKIRSTKLEDSAMYFCASPARESTYNEQFFGPGTRLTVL.

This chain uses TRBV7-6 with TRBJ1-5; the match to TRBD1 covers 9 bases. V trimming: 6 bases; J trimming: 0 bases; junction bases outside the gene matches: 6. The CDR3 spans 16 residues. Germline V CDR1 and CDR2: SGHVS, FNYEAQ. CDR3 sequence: CASRSDRGYSNQPQHF. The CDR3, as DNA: TGTGCCAGCAGATCGGACAGGGGATATAGCAATCAGCCCCAGCATTTT.

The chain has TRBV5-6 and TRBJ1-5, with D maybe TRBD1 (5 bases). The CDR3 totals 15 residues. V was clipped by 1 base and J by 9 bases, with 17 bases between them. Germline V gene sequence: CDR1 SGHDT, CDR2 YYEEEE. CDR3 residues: CASSLSWGPSSPQHF. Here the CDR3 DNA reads TGTGCCAGCAGCTTGAGTTGGGGCCCGAGTTCGCCCCAGCATTTT.

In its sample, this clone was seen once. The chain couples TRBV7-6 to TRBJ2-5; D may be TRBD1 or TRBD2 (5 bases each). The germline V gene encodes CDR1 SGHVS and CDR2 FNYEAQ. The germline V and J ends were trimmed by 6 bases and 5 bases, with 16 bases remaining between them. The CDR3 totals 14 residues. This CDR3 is CASSFGLGRETQYF. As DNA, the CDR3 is TGTGCCAGCAGTTTCGGACTGGGACGGGAGACCCAGTACTTC. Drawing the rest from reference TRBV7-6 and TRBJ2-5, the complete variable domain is GAGVSQSPRYKVTKRGQDVALRCDPISGHVSLYWYRQALGQGPEFLTYFNYEAQQDKSGLPNDRFSAERPEGSISTLTIQRTEQRDSAMYRCASSFGLGRETQYFGPGTRLLVL.

CDR3 loop: CASSLAMAAWEEQYF. The CDR3 DNA reads TGTGCCAGCAGCTTGGCCATGGCGGCCTGGGAGGAGCAGTACTTC. The chain couples TRBV5-6 to TRBJ2-7; D may be TRBD2 (5 bases). The germline gives CDR1 SGHDT, CDR2 YYEEEE. V lost 0 bases and J lost 7, with 17 bases in between. The CDR3 runs 15 residues.

CDR3 coding DNA: TGCGCCAGCAGACTCGGCTCGCTCACAGATACGCAGTATTTT. Its translation: CASRLGSLTDTQYF. The genes are TRBV4-1 and TRBJ2-3, with unresolved D. Germline V gene data show CDR1 as MGHRA and CDR2 as YSYEKL. With 6 bases removed from V and 2 bases from J, the gap between germline ends came to 12 bases. The CDR3 consists of 14 residues.

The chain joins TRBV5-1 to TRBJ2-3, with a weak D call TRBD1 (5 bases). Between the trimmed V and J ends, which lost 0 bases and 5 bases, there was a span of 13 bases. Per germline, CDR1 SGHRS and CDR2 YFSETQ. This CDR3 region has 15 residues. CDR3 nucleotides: TGCGCCAGCAGCTTGGAGCGCAGGGCAGTAGATACGCAGTATTTT. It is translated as CASSLERRAVDTQYF. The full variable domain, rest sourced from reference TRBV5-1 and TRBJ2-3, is KAGVTQTPRYLIKTRGQQVTLSCSPISGHRSVSWYQQTPGQGLQFLFEYFSETQRNKGNFPGRFSGRQFSNSRSEMNVSTLELGDSALYLCASSLERRAVDTQYFGPGTRLTVL.

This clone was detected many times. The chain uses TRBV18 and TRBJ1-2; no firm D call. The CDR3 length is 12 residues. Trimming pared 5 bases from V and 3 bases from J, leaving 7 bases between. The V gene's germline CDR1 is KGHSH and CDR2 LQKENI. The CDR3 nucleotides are TGTGCCAGCTCAAGGGAAGACTATGGCTACACCTTC. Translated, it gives CASSREDYGYTF. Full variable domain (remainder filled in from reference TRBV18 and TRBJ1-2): NAGVMQNPRHLVRRRGQEARLRCSPMKGHSHVYWYRQLPEEGLKFMVYLQKENIIDESGMPKERFSAEFPKEGPSILRIQQVVRGDSAAYFCASSREDYGYTFGSGTRLTVV.

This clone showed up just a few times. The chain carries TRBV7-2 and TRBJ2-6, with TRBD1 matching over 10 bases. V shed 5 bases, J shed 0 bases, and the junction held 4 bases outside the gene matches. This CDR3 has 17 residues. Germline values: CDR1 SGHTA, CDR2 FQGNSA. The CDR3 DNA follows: TGTGCCAGCAGCCCGACAGGGGGCCGCTCTGGGGCCAACGTCCTGACTTTC. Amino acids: CASSPTGGRSGANVLTF.

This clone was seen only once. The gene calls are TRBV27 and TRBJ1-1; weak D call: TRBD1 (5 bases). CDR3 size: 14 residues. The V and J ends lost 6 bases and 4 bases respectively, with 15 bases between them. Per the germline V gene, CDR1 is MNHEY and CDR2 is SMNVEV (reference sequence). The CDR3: CASRATRASTEAFF. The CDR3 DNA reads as TGTGCCAGCAGGGCCACCAGGGCCAGCACTGAAGCTTTCTTT.

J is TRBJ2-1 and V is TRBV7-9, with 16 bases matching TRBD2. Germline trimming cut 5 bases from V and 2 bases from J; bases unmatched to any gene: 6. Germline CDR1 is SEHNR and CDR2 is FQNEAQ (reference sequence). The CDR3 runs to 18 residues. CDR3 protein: CASSRGLAGGLTYNEQFF. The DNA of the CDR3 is TGTGCCAGCAGCCGGGGACTAGCGGGAGGGTTAACCTACAATGAGCAGTTCTTC.

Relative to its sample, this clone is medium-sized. CDR3 bases: TGCGCCAGCGGCTGGGGACAGCAAGAGACCCAGTACTTC. Its translation is CASGWGQQETQYF. The chain carries TRBV10-2 and TRBJ2-5; 7 bases map to TRBD1. After removal of 8 bases from V and 2 bases from J, the junction contained 5 bases not matched to a gene. The CDR3 is made up of 13 amino acids. In germline, CDR1 is WSHSY, CDR2 SAAADI.

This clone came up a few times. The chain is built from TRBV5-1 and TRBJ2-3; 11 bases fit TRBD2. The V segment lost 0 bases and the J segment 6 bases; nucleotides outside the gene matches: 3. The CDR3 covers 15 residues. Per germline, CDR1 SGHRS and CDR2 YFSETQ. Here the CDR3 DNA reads TGCGCCAGCAGCTTGGAACTAGCGGGAGCTGATACGCAGTATTTT. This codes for CASSLELAGADTQYF.

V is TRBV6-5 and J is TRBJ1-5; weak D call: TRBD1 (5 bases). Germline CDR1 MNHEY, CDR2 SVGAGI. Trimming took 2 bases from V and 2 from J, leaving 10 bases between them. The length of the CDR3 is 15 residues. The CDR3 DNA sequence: TGTGCCAGCAGTTACGACGGCAGGGGCAATCAGCCCCAGCATTTT. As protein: CASSYDGRGNQPQHF.

The CDR3 bases are TGTGCCAGCAGCAAGGAACAGCCGGGACAGGGGTTAGGAGATACGCAGTATTTT. The encoded protein is CASSKEQPGQGLGDTQYF. V usage is TRBV7-2 and J usage is TRBJ2-3; TRBD1 matches 10 bases. CDR3 length equals 18 residues. V lost 5 bases, J lost 5 bases, and 16 bases stayed unmatched. Germline-derived CDR1 and CDR2 are SGHTA and FQGNSA.

The CDR3 here is CASSSSPRTSGNNEQFF. In DNA form, the CDR3 reads TGTGCCAGCAGCTCGTCCCCGAGGACTAGCGGAAACAATGAGCAGTTCTTC. The gene calls are TRBV5-6 and TRBJ2-1, with 10 bases matching TRBD2. V dropped 3 bases and J dropped 5; count of bases not matched to a gene: 11. The CDR3 has 17 amino acids. Germline V gene sequence: CDR1 SGHDT, CDR2 YYEEEE. Full variable domain (outside the CDR3, taken from reference TRBV5-6 and TRBJ2-1): DAGVTQSPTHLIKTRGQQVTLRCSPKSGHDTVSWYQQALGQGPQFIFQYYEEEERQRGNFPDRFSGHQFPNYSSELNVNALLLGDSALYLCASSSSPRTSGNNEQFFGPGTRLTVL.

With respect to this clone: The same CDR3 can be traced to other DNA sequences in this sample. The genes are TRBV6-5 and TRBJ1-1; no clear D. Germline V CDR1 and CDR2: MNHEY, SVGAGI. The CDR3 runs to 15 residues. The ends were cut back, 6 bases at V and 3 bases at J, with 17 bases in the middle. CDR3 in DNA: TGTGCCAGCAGGGGAACTCAATCCTGGGACACTGAAGCTTTCTTT. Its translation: CASRGTQSWDTEAFF.

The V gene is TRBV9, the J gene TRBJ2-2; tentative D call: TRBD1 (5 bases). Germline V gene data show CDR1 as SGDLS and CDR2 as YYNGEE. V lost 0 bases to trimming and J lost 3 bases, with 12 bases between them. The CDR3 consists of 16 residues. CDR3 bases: TGTGCCAGCAGCGTAGGATTAGGGGTCGACACCGGGGAGCTGTTTTTT. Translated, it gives CASSVGLGVDTGELFF.

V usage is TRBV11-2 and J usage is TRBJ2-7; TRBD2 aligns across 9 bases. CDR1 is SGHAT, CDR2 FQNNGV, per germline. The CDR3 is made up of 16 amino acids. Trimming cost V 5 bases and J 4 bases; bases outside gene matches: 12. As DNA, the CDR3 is TGTGCCAGCAGCCCGGGACTAGCCGTGTCTGCGTACGAGCAGTACTTC. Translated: CASSPGLAVSAYEQYF.

CDR3 residues: CASSLGRTGSLAHTEAFF. CDR3 DNA: TGTGCCAGCAGCTTAGGCCGGACAGGGAGCTTGGCGCACACTGAAGCTTTCTTT. The chain links TRBV7-3 to TRBJ1-1; TRBD1 aligns across 8 bases. Per germline, CDR1 SGHTA and CDR2 FQGTGA. CDR3 length: 18 residues. Losses at the gene ends were 2 bases for V and 3 bases for J; bases not matched to a gene: 14.

The CDR3 loop is CASTGAESSSYEQYF. The CDR3 DNA reads as TGTGCCAGCACAGGAGCAGAATCCTCCTCCTACGAGCAGTACTTC. The chain links TRBV6-6 to TRBJ2-7; no clear D gene. This CDR3 contains 15 residues. From germline, CDR1 is MNHNY and CDR2 SVGAGI (reference sequence). V gave up 7 bases and J gave up 0 bases, with 16 bases separating them.

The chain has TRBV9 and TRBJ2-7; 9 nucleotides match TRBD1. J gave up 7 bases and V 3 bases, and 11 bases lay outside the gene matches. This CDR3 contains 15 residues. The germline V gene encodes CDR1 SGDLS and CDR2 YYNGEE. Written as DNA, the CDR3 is TGTGCCAGCAGCGGCGGACAGGGGTCGGGTTGGGAGCAGTACTTC. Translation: CASSGGQGSGWEQYF.

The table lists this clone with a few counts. The CDR3 region has the DNA TGCAGCGTTTCGTTCAAACCCACCGGGGAGCTGTTTTTT. Encoded protein: CSVSFKPTGELFF. The chain carries TRBV29-1 and TRBJ2-2; no clear D gene. CDR1 and CDR2 from the germline V gene are SQVTM and ANQGSEA. Trimming cost V 5 bases and J 4 bases, with 11 bases left between them. This CDR3 spans 13 amino acids.

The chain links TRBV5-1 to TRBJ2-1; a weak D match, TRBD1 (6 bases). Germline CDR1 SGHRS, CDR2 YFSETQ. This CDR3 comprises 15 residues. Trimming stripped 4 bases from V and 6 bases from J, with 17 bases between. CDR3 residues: CASSPGWGLFNEQFF. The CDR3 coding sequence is TGCGCCAGCAGCCCCGGCTGGGGGCTGTTCAATGAGCAGTTCTTC.

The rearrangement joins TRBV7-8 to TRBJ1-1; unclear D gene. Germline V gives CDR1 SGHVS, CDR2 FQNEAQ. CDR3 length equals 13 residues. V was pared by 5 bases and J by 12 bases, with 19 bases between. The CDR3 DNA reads TGTGCCAGCAGCCCCTATGACATTCCCCGAACTTTCTTT. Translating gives CASSPYDIPRTFF.

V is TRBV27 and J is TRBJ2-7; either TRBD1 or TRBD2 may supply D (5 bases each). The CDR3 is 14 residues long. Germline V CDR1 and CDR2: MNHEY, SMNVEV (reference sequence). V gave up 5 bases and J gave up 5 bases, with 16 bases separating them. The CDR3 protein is CASSPRRGADEQYF. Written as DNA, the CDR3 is TGTGCCAGCAGTCCCCGTCGGGGCGCCGACGAGCAGTACTTC.